This entry describes one TCR beta chain. This sample is part of a study of blood T cell repertoires in COVID-19. CDR3 length: 19 amino acids. Data came from immunoSEQ multiplex PCR; TCRdb stores just in-frame clones and leaves some out. The sample lists approximately 130,000 clones; around 89% were seen once. The chain combines TRBV21-1 with TRBJ2-1; TRBD2 is the table's D call, not checked against the DNA. TRBV21-1 is a documented pseudogene. This clonotype was obtained from a man between 50 and 59 years old with acute or convalescent COVID-19. Material: peripheral blood. In nucleotides, the CDR3 is TGTGCCAGCAGCGACTCACGACGGAGACTAGCGGGCAGGAAGAATGAGCAGTTCTTC. Protein product: CASSDSRRRLAGRKNEQFF.